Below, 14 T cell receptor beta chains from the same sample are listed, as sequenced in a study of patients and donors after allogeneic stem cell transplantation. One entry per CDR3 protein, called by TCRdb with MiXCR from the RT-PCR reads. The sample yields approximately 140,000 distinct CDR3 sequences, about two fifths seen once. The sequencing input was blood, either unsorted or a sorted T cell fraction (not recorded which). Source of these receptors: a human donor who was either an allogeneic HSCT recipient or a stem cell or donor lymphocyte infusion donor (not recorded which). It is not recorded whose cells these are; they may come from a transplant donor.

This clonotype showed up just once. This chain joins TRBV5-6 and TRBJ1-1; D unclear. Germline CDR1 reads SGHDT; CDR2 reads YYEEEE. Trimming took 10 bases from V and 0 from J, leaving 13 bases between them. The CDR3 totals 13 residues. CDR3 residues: CALPPHVNTEAFF. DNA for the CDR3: TGTGCCCTCCCCCCCCACGTGAACACTGAAGCTTTCTTT. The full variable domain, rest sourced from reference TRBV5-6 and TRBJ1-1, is DAGVTQSPTHLIKTRGQQVTLRCSPKSGHDTVSWYQQALGQGPQFIFQYYEEEERQRGNFPDRFSGHQFPNYSSELNVNALLLGDSALYLCALPPHVNTEAFFGQGTRLTVV.

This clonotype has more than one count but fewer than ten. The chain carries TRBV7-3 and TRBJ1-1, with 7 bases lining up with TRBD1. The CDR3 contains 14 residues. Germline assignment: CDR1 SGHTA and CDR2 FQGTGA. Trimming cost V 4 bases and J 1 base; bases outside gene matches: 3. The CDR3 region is CASSSGQANTEAFF. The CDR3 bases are TGTGCCAGCAGCTCAGGACAGGCGAACACTGAAGCTTTCTTT. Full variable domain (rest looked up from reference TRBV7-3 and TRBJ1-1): GAGVSQTPSNKVTEKGKYVELRCDPISGHTALYWYRQSLGQGPEFLIYFQGTGAADDSGLPNDRFFAVRPEGSVSTLKIQRTERGDSAVYLCASSSGQANTEAFFGQGTRLTVV.

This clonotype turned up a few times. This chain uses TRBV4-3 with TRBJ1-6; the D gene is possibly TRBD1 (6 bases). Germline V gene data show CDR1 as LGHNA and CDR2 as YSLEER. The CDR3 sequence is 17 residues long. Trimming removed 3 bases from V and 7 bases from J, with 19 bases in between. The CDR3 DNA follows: TGCGCCAGCAGCCACCTCCAGGTATCAGGGGTCAATTCACCCCTCCACTTT. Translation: CASSHLQVSGVNSPLHF.

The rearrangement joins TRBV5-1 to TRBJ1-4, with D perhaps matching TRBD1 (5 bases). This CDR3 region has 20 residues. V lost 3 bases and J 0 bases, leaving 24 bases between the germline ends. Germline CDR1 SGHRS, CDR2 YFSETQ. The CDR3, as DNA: TGCGCCAGCAGCTCAGGGTCTTCAGGTCTTCCATTTGCAACTAATGAAAAACTGTTTTTT. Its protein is CASSSGSSGLPFATNEKLFF.

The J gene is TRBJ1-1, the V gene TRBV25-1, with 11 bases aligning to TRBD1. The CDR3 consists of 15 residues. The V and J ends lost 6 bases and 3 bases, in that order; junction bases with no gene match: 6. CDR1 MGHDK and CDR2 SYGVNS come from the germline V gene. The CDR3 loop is CASRSGDRGDTEAFF. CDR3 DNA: TGTGCCAGCAGGTCCGGGGACAGGGGGGACACTGAAGCTTTCTTT.

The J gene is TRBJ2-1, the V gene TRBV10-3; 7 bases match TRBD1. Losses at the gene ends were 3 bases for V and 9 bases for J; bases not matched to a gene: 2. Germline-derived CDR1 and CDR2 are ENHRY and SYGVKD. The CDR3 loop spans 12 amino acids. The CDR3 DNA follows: TGTGCCATCAGTGAACAGGGGATTGAGCAGTTCTTC. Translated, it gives CAISEQGIEQFF.

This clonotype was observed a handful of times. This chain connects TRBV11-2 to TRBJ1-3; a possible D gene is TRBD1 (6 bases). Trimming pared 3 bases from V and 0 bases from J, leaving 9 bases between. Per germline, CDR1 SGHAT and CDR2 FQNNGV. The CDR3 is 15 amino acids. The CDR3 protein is CASSLLGASGNTIYF. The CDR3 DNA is TGTGCCAGCAGCTTGTTGGGGGCCTCTGGAAACACCATATATTTT.

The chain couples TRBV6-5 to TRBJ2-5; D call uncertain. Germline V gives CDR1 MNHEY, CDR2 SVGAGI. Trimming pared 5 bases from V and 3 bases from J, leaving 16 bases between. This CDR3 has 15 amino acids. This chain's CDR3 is CASSRRGSSEETQYF. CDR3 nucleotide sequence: TGTGCCAGCAGTCGCCGTGGGTCTTCTGAAGAGACCCAGTACTTC.

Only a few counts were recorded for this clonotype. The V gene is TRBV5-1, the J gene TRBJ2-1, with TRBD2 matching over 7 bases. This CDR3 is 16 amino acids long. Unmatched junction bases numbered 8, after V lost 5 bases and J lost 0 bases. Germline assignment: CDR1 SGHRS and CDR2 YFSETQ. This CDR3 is CASRSGGASSYNEQFF. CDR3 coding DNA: TGCGCCAGCAGGTCGGGGGGTGCGAGCTCCTACAATGAGCAGTTCTTC.

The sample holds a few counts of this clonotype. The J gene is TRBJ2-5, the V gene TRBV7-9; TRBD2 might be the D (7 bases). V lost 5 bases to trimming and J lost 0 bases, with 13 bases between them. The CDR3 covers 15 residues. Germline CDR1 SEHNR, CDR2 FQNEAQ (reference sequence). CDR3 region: CASSLMGGHQETQYF. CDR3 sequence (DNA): TGTGCCAGCAGCCTCATGGGGGGGCACCAAGAGACCCAGTACTTC. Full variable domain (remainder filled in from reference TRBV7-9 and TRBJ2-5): DTGVSQNPRHKITKRGQNVTFRCDPISEHNRLYWYRQTLGQGPEFLTYFQNEAQLEKSRLLSDRFSAERPKGSFSTLEIQRTEQGDSAMYLCASSLMGGHQETQYFGPGTRLLVL.

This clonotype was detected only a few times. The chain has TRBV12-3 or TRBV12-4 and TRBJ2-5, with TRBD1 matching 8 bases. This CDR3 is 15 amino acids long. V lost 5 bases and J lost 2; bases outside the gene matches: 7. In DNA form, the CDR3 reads TGTGCCAGCAGTCGGACAGGGAGGAAACAAGAGACCCAGTACTTC. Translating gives CASSRTGRKQETQYF.

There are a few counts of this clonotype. The CDR3 spells CSARARQAPNEKLFF. CDR3 coding DNA: TGCAGTGCTAGAGCTCGCCAGGCCCCTAATGAAAAACTGTTTTTT. This chain uses TRBV20-1 with TRBJ1-4; D gene ambiguous. The germline V gene has CDR1 DFQATT and CDR2 SNEGSKA (reference sequence). V dropped 1 base and J dropped 3 bases, with 12 bases sitting between them. The CDR3 spans 15 residues.

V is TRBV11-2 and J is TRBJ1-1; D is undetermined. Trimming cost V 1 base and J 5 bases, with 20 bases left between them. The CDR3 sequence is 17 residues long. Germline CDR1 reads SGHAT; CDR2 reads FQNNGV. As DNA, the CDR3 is TGTGCCAGCAGCTTAGTGCCGATGCTAACTAAGGGAACTGAAGCTTTCTTT. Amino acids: CASSLVPMLTKGTEAFF.

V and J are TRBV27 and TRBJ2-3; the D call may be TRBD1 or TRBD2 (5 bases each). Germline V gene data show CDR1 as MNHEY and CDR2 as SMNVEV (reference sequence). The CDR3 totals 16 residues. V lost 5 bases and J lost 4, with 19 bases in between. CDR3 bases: TGTGCCAGCAGTCTTACCGGGACCCAAGGGGCAGATACGCAGTATTTT. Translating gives CASSLTGTQGADTQYF.